These 10 T cell receptor beta chains originate from one sample sequenced in a study of T cell repertoires in cytomegalovirus infection. A single record per CDR3 protein comes from TCRdb applying MiXCR to the reads. The data hold about 600,000 distinct CDR3 sequences, with approximately 24% observed a single time. The sample was CD8+ T cells from PBMCs. Every receptor here comes from a human donor in good health (CMV status not recorded). Some clones in this sample may be carry-over from other donors' samples.

This clonotype was recorded a few times. V gene TRBV10-3 combines with J gene TRBJ1-1; D is undetermined. Deletions cut 0 bases from V and 0 bases from J, with 8 bases between. The CDR3 is 15 residues long. Germline lookup yields CDR1 ENHRY and CDR2 SYGVKD. CDR3 sequence: CAISESGLMNTEAFF. The CDR3 bases are TGTGCCATCAGTGAGTCAGGGCTCATGAACACTGAAGCTTTCTTT.

The sample holds many counts of this clonotype. V usage is TRBV4-2 and J usage is TRBJ2-5; no definite D call. The germline V gene encodes CDR1 LGHNA and CDR2 YNFKEQ. The CDR3 is 15 amino acids. V shed 0 bases and J shed 6 bases, with 14 bases lying between them. This chain's CDR3 is CASSQDSEFRQTQYF. The DNA for the CDR3 is TGTGCCAGCAGCCAAGACTCCGAATTCAGGCAGACCCAGTACTTC.

This rearrangement joins TRBV7-9 to TRBJ2-7; D unresolved. The V end was cut by 7 bases, the J end by 4 bases, with 14 bases between. CDR1 SEHNR and CDR2 FQNEAQ come from the germline V gene (reference sequence). The CDR3 has 13 residues. For the CDR3, the DNA is TGTGCCAGCATCCCTGCGGCGGCTTACGAGCAGTACTTC. Residues: CASIPAAAYEQYF. The variable domain in full, completed from reference TRBV7-9 and TRBJ2-7, reads DTGVSQNPRHKITKRGQNVTFRCDPISEHNRLYWYRQTLGQGPEFLTYFQNEAQLEKSRLLSDRFSAERPKGSFSTLEIQRTEQGDSAMYLCASIPAAAYEQYFGPGTRLTVT.

This clonotype was detected a few times. V is TRBV20-1 and J is TRBJ1-4, with 8 bases identical to TRBD1. The CDR3 has 13 amino acids. V trimming: 4 bases; J trimming: 5 bases; junction bases outside the gene matches: 3. Per the germline V gene, CDR1 is DFQATT and CDR2 is SNEGSKA (reference sequence). The CDR3 loop reads CSAKDRGNEKLFF. As DNA, the CDR3 is TGCAGTGCTAAAGACAGGGGAAATGAAAAACTGTTTTTT.

The V and J genes are TRBV12-3 or TRBV12-4 and TRBJ2-5; 14 bases are a match to TRBD2. The CDR3 is 15 residues long. With V trimmed by 7 bases and J by 5 bases, 6 bases remained unmatched. Here the CDR3 DNA reads TGTGCCAGCACCCTGGGACTAGCGGGGGTGGAGACCCAGTACTTC. Translation: CASTLGLAGVETQYF.

This clonotype was picked up many times. This chain joins TRBV14 and TRBJ2-4; D might be TRBD1 (6 bases). Germline V gives CDR1 SGHDN, CDR2 FVKESK. Between the trimmed V and J ends, which lost 0 bases and 1 base, there was a span of 19 bases. The CDR3 consists of 19 residues. The DNA of the CDR3 is TGTGCCAGCAGCCAAGAGGGGGCTTTCGGAAGGATGGCCAAAAACATTCAGTACTTC. It encodes CASSQEGAFGRMAKNIQYF.

The sample holds many counts of this clonotype. The chain combines TRBV6-2 or TRBV6-3 with TRBJ2-1; D remains ambiguous. The germline gives CDR1 MNHEY, CDR2 SVGEGT. The length of the CDR3 is 11 residues. The germline V and J ends were trimmed by 5 bases and 8 bases, with 7 bases remaining between them. CDR3 sequence: CASSIGYEQFF. Written as DNA, the CDR3 is TGTGCCAGCAGTATCGGTTATGAGCAGTTCTTC.

The chain combines TRBV7-9 with TRBJ1-2; no clear D gene. Trimming cost V 7 bases and J 3 bases, with 6 bases left between them. The CDR3 spans 11 residues. The germline V gene encodes CDR1 SEHNR and CDR2 FQNEAQ (reference sequence). The CDR3 sequence: CASTPDYGYTF. CDR3 DNA: TGTGCCAGCACCCCAGACTATGGCTACACCTTC. The entire variable domain, with the rest obtained from reference TRBV7-9 and TRBJ1-2, is as follows: DTGVSQNPRHKITKRGQNVTFRCDPISEHNRLYWYRQTLGQGPEFLTYFQNEAQLEKSRLLSDRFSAERPKGSFSTLEIQRTEQGDSAMYLCASTPDYGYTFGSGTRLTVV.

The V and J genes are TRBV15 and TRBJ2-5; D remains unclear. Germline-derived CDR1 and CDR2 are LNHNV and YYDKDF (reference sequence). This CDR3 spans 15 amino acids. Deletions cut 0 bases from V and 7 bases from J, with 15 bases between. The CDR3 spells CATSRDDTSKGTQYF. The CDR3 DNA reads as TGTGCCACCAGCAGAGACGACACTTCGAAGGGGACCCAGTACTTC.

The genes are TRBV5-1 and TRBJ1-1; TRBD1 might be the D (6 bases). The germline gives CDR1 SGHRS, CDR2 YFSETQ. Between the trimmed V and J ends, which lost 5 bases and 5 bases, there was a span of 10 bases. CDR3 length: 12 residues. CDR3 protein: CASSKGGTEAFF. CDR3 nucleotides: TGCGCCAGCAGTAAAGGGGGGACTGAAGCTTTCTTT.